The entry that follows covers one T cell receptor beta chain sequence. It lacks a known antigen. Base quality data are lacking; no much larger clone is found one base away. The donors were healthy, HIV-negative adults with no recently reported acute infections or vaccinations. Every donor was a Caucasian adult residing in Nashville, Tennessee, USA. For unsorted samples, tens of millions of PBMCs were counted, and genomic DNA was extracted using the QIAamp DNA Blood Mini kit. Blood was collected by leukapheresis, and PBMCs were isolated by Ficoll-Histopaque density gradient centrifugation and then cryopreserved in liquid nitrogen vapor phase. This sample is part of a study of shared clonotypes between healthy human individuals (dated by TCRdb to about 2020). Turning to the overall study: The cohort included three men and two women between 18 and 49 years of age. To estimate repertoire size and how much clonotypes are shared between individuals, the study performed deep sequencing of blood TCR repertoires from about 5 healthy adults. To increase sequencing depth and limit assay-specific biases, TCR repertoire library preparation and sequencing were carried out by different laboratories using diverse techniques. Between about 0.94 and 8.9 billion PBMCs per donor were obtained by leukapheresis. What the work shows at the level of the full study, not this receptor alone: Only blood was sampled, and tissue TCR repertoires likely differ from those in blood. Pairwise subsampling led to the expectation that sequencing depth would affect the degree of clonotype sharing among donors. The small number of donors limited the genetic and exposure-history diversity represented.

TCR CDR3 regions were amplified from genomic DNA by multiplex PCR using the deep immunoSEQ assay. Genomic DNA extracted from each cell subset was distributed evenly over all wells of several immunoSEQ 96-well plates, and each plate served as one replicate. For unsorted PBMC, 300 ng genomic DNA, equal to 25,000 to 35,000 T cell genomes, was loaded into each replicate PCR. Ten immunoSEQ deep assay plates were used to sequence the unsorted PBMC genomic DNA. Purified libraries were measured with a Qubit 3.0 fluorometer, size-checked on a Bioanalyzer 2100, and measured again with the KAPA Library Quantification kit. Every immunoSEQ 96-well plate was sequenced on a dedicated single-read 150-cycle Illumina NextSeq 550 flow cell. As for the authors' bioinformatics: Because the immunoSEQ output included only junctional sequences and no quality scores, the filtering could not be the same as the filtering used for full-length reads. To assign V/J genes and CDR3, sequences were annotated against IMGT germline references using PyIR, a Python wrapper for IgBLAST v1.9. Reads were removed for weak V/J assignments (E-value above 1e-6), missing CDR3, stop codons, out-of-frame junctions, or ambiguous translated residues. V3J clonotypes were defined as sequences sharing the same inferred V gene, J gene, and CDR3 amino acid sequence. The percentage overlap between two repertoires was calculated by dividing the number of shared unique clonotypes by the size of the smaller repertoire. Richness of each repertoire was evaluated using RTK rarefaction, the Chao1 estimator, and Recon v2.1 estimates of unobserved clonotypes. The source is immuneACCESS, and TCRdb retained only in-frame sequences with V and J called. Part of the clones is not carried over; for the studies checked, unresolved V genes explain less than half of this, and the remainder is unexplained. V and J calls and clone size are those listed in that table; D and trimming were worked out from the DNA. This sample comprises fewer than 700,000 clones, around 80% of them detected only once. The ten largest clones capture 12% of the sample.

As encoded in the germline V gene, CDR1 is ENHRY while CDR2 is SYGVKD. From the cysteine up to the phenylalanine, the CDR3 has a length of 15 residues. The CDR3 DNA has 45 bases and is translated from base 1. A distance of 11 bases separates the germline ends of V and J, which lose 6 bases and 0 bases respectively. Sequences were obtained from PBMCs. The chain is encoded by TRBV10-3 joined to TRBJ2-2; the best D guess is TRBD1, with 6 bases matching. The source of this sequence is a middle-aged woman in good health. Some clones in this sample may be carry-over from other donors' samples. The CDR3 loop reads CAIRNRAANTGELFF. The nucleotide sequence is TGTGCCATCAGAAACAGGGCGGCGAACACCGGGGAGCTGTTTTTT.